Listed below are T cell receptor beta chains from one sample, sequenced in a study of T cell responses to AZD1222 COVID-19 vaccine. TCRdb's table, derived via immunoSEQ multiplex PCR, lists solely in-frame clones and lacks some. Counted here are about 100,000 clones, around 90% occurring once; the ten biggest clones make up roughly 1.8%. Sequenced here: peripheral blood, sampled on day 0 of AZD1222 vaccination. These TCRs come from an adult in good health. Both conserved end residues are part of each CDR3. A D gene is named only where the DNA matches it firmly. Size is stated for part of the rows, as once, few or many counts, or as a class when the clone is expanded.

V: TRBV18; D: -; J: TRBJ2-7; size: few; CDR3: CASSLGTLFRDSYEQYF; DNA: TGTGCCAGCTCACTTGGGACTCTGTTCCGCGACTCCTACGAGCAGTACTTC
V: TRBV12-3/TRBV12-4; D: -; J: TRBJ2-7; size: -; CDR3: CASRQGHEQYF; DNA: TGTGCCAGCAGGCAGGGTCACGAGCAGTACTTC
V: TRBV6-4; D: -; J: TRBJ1-1; size: -; CDR3: CASSDGKNTEAFF; DNA: TGTGCCAGCAGTGACGGAAAGAACACTGAAGCTTTCTTT
V: TRBV28; D: TRBD1; J: TRBJ2-6; size: -; CDR3: CASASGQGTNVLTF; DNA: TGTGCCAGCGCTTCGGGACAGGGGACCAACGTCCTGACTTTC
V: TRBV19; D: -; J: TRBJ1-3; size: -; CDR3: CASSMESLSSGNTIYF; DNA: TGTGCCAGTAGTATGGAGAGCCTGAGCTCTGGAAACACCATATATTTT
V: TRBV6-5; D: TRBD2; J: TRBJ2-7; size: few; CDR3: CASSYSTSGYEQYF; DNA: TGTGCCAGCAGTTACTCGACTAGCGGCTACGAGCAGTACTTC
V: TRBV19; D: TRBD2; J: TRBJ2-5; size: once; CDR3: CASSGAGVEETQYF; DNA: TGTGCCAGTAGTGGAGCGGGAGTAGAAGAGACCCAGTACTTC
V: TRBV2; D: -; J: TRBJ1-1; size: -; CDR3: CASRGATEAFF; DNA: TGTGCCAGCAGAGGGGCGACTGAAGCTTTCTTT
V: TRBV15; D: -; J: TRBJ2-2; size: -; CDR3: CATSRGDTNTGELFF; DNA: TGTGCCACCAGCAGGGGCGACACGAACACCGGGGAGCTGTTTTTT
V: TRBV3-1/TRBV3-2; D: -; J: TRBJ1-2; size: -; CDR3: CASSQDRGLYGYTF; DNA: TGTGCCAGCAGCCAAGATCGGGGGCTTTATGGCTACACCTTC
V: TRBV5-4; D: -; J: TRBJ2-2; size: once; CDR3: CASSFSAGWRTNTGELFF; DNA: TGTGCCAGCAGCTTTTCCGCGGGGTGGCGGACGAACACCGGGGAGCTGTTTTTT
V: TRBV6-1; D: TRBD1; J: TRBJ1-4; size: -; CDR3: CASSEPGQGRQKLFF; DNA: TGTGCCAGCAGTGAACCGGGACAGGGGAGGCAAAAACTGTTTTTT
V: TRBV5-1; D: TRBD2; J: TRBJ2-3; size: few; CDR3: CASSLALAGDEDTQYF; DNA: TGCGCCAGCAGCTTGGCCTTAGCGGGAGACGAAGATACGCAGTATTTT
V: TRBV28; D: -; J: TRBJ1-1; size: -; CDR3: CASSLLVLGGGEGTEAFF; DNA: TGTGCCAGCAGTTTACTGGTCCTAGGGGGGGGAGAAGGCACTGAAGCTTTCTTT
V: TRBV28; D: -; J: TRBJ2-3; size: -; CDR3: CASSLFSGDLDTQYF; DNA: TGTGCCAGCAGTTTATTCTCGGGGGATTTAGATACGCAGTATTTT
V: TRBV5-4; D: -; J: TRBJ2-3; size: -; CDR3: CASSLETDTQYF; DNA: TGTGCCAGCAGCTTGGAAACAGATACGCAGTATTTT
V: TRBV6-5; D: -; J: TRBJ1-6; size: -; CDR3: CASSYGGAYSPLHF; DNA: TGTGCCAGCAGTTATGGAGGGGCTTATTCACCCCTCCACTTT
V: TRBV28; D: TRBD1; J: TRBJ1-5; size: -; CDR3: CASGRGLSQPQHF; DNA: TGTGCCAGCGGCAGGGGGTTGAGTCAGCCCCAGCATTTT
V: TRBV27; D: -; J: TRBJ1-1; size: -; CDR3: CASSLSGALNTEAFF; DNA: TGTGCCAGCAGTTTAAGTGGGGCCCTGAACACTGAAGCTTTCTTT
V: TRBV9; D: -; J: TRBJ1-1; size: -; CDR3: CASSVSTGSTTEAFF; DNA: TGTGCCAGCAGCGTATCCACAGGGTCGACCACTGAAGCTTTCTTT
V: TRBV28; D: -; J: TRBJ2-7; size: -; CDR3: CAAGTVWEQYF; DNA: TGTGCTGCAGGCACCGTTTGGGAGCAGTACTTC
V: TRBV10-1; D: -; J: TRBJ2-1; size: -; CDR3: CASSEELGGGPLF; DNA: TGCGCCAGCAGTGAGGAGTTAGGGGGAGGGCCGCTCTTC
V: TRBV18; D: -; J: TRBJ1-1; size: -; CDR3: CASSPLQQGTINTEAFF; DNA: TGTGCCAGCTCACCCCTGCAACAGGGTACGATTAACACTGAAGCTTTCTTT
V: TRBV28; D: -; J: TRBJ1-5; size: -; CDR3: CASGLLVGGNQPQHF; DNA: TGTGCCAGCGGCCTTTTGGTGGGGGGCAATCAGCCCCAGCATTTT
V: TRBV10-1; D: TRBD2; J: TRBJ2-5; size: -; CDR3: CASSQAGADQTQYF; DNA: TGCGCCAGCAGCCAAGCGGGAGCGGACCAGACCCAGTACTTC
V: TRBV3-1/TRBV3-2; D: -; J: TRBJ1-1; size: -; CDR3: CASSQETNREAFF; DNA: TGTGCCAGCAGCCAAGAAACAAACAGGGAAGCTTTCTTT
V: TRBV28; D: -; J: TRBJ1-5; size: -; CDR3: CASSLFSFSVAQHF; DNA: TGTGCCAGCAGTTTATTCAGTTTTTCGGTGGCCCAGCATTTT
V: TRBV9; D: -; J: TRBJ1-3; size: -; CDR3: CASSITDRISGNTIYF; DNA: TGTGCCAGCAGCATAACTGACCGAATCTCTGGAAACACCATATATTTT
V: TRBV7-3; D: TRBD2; J: TRBJ2-1; size: -; CDR3: CASSLVAGASGDNEQFF; DNA: TGTGCCAGCAGCTTAGTCGCCGGGGCTAGCGGTGACAATGAGCAGTTCTTC
V: TRBV6-5; D: -; J: TRBJ1-6; size: -; CDR3: CASSYMMRNNSPLHF; DNA: TGTGCCAGCAGTTACATGATGAGGAATAATTCACCCCTCCACTTT
V: TRBV15; D: -; J: TRBJ2-5; size: -; CDR3: CATSRELQETQYF; DNA: TGTGCCACCAGCAGAGAGCTTCAAGAGACCCAGTACTTC
V: TRBV21-1; D: -; J: TRBJ1-4; size: -; CDR3: CASSNRGLFNEKLFF; DNA: TGTGCCAGCAGCAACCGGGGCCTCTTTAATGAAAAACTGTTTTTT
V: TRBV18; D: TRBD1; J: TRBJ2-3; size: -; CDR3: CASSPNDRAVDTQYF; DNA: TGTGCCAGCTCACCGAACGACAGGGCGGTAGATACGCAGTATTTT
V: TRBV30; D: -; J: TRBJ1-5; size: -; CDR3: CAWSDGLWQPQHF; DNA: TGTGCCTGGAGTGACGGCTTGTGGCAGCCCCAGCATTTT
V: TRBV18; D: -; J: TRBJ2-5; size: -; CDR3: CASSPLAVETQYF; DNA: TGTGCCAGCTCACCCTTGGCGGTGGAGACCCAGTACTTC
V: TRBV28; D: TRBD1; J: TRBJ1-2; size: once; CDR3: CATRRQGDQVYGYTF; DNA: TGTGCCACCCGAAGACAGGGCGATCAGGTCTATGGCTACACCTTC
V: TRBV4-1; D: TRBD1; J: TRBJ1-2; size: -; CDR3: CASSPGTVYGYTF; DNA: TGCGCCAGCAGCCCTGGGACAGTCTATGGCTACACCTTC
V: TRBV27; D: -; J: TRBJ2-7; size: -; CDR3: CASGGSSYEQYF; DNA: TGTGCTTCCGGCGGTAGCTCCTACGAGCAGTACTTC
V: TRBV10-1; D: TRBD2; J: TRBJ2-1; size: -; CDR3: CASSSNGLAGESEQFF; DNA: TGCGCCAGCAGCTCCAATGGACTAGCGGGAGAAAGTGAGCAGTTCTTC
V: TRBV29-1; D: -; J: TRBJ2-7; size: -; CDR3: CSVKTVSYEQYF; DNA: TGCAGCGTTAAGACTGTCTCCTACGAGCAGTACTTC
V: TRBV7-8; D: -; J: TRBJ2-7; size: -; CDR3: CASSLGDGSYEQYF; DNA: TGTGCCAGCAGCTTGGGGGACGGCTCCTACGAGCAGTACTTC
V: TRBV14; D: TRBD2; J: TRBJ2-1; size: -; CDR3: CASSQDGRGAYNEQFF; DNA: TGTGCCAGCAGCCAAGATGGGCGGGGGGCCTACAATGAGCAGTTCTTC
V: TRBV6-2/TRBV6-3; D: -; J: TRBJ1-2; size: -; CDR3: CASSPGTNYGYTF; DNA: TGTGCCAGCAGTCCCGGGACCAACTATGGCTACACCTTC
V: TRBV3-1/TRBV3-2; D: -; J: TRBJ1-3; size: -; CDR3: CASSQDGRGNTIYF; DNA: TGTGCCAGCAGCCAAGATGGCAGGGGAAACACCATATATTTT
V: TRBV5-1; D: TRBD2; J: TRBJ2-3; size: once; CDR3: CASSPTSGSADTQYF; DNA: TGCGCCAGCAGCCCGACTAGCGGGAGTGCAGATACGCAGTATTTT
V: TRBV27; D: -; J: TRBJ1-2; size: -; CDR3: CASSLSQTYYGYTF; DNA: TGTGCCAGCAGTTTATCTCAGACGTATTATGGCTACACCTTC
V: TRBV5-6; D: -; J: TRBJ2-3; size: -; CDR3: CASSLAPGGRTDTQYF; DNA: TGTGCCAGCAGCTTGGCCCCTGGCGGTCGCACAGATACGCAGTATTTT
V: TRBV3-1/TRBV3-2; D: -; J: TRBJ1-1; size: -; CDR3: CASSQVGGTTEAFF; DNA: TGTGCCAGCAGCCAAGTAGGGGGAACCACTGAAGCTTTCTTT
V: TRBV3-1/TRBV3-2; D: -; J: TRBJ2-2; size: -; CDR3: CASGRVQSGELFF; DNA: TGTGCCAGCGGCAGGGTTCAGTCCGGGGAGCTGTTTTTT
V: TRBV7-3; D: -; J: TRBJ2-7; size: -; CDR3: CASSLTSDSRYEQYF; DNA: TGTGCCAGCAGCTTAACATCGGACAGCCGTTACGAGCAGTACTTC